This T cell receptor beta chain was obtained from a study of blood T cell repertoires in COVID-19. Across the whole study: Spain, Italy and the United States supplied samples that represented acute and convalescent COVID-19.

Using immunoSEQ multiplex PCR, the repertoire was profiled, and TCRdb retains in-frame clones only, with some absent. The table has tens of thousands of clones, almost 95% seen once. Specimen: peripheral blood. This receptor was identified in a man aged 45-65 years with active COVID-19.

The CDR3 coding sequence is TGCAGCGACCGCCTGCCGCGGGGGGTAACCGGGGAGCTGTTTTTT. Residues: CSDRLPRGVTGELFF. V usage is TRBV29-1 and J usage is TRBJ2-2, with 8 bases lining up with TRBD2. CDR3 size: 15 residues. CDR1 and CDR2 from the germline V gene are SQVTM and ANQGSEA. The V and J ends lost 7 bases and 5 bases, in that order; junction bases with no gene match: 12.